These 14 T cell receptor beta chains share one sample of origin, sequenced in a study of shared clonotypes between healthy human individuals. Assay: immunoSEQ multiplex PCR; the TCRdb copy retains only in-frame clones and omits some. Of about half a million clones in the sample, 70% to 80% were seen once. Material: PBMCs. The receptors were gathered from a woman aged 40-49 years in good health. Some clones in this sample may be carry-over from other donors' samples.

This clone was detected only once. The germline gene is not matched at one end of the junction; a read error may be the cause. V gene TRBV7-7 combines with J gene TRBJ2-7; 7 positions agree with TRBD1. CDR3 length equals 18 residues. Germline CDR1 is SSHAT and CDR2 is FNYEAQ (reference sequence). The CDR3 loop is CASSLPPPGTALSYEQYF. CDR3 coding DNA: TGTGCTAGCAGCTTACCCCCTCCCGGGACAGCACTCTCCTACGAGCAGTACTTC.

This chain uses TRBV2 with TRBJ2-7, with 7 bases aligning to TRBD1. With V trimmed by 7 bases and J by 0 bases, 6 bases remained unmatched. The CDR3 totals 14 residues. CDR1 is SNHLY, CDR2 FYNNEI, per germline. The CDR3 spells CASTTGVYSYEQYF. DNA of the CDR3: TGTGCCAGCACCACAGGGGTCTACTCCTACGAGCAGTACTTC.

The V and J genes are TRBV5-1 and TRBJ1-3; D may be TRBD1 (5 bases). V dropped 4 bases and J dropped 0 bases, with 14 bases sitting between them. The length of the CDR3 is 16 residues. Germline-derived CDR1 and CDR2 are SGHRS and YFSETQ. The CDR3 loop reads CASSREGLSSGNTIYF. The CDR3 DNA reads as TGCGCCAGCAGCCGCGAGGGACTGAGCTCTGGAAACACCATATATTTT.

CDR3 sequence (DNA): TGTGCCAGCGGTACAGCGAGCTCTGGGGCCAACGTCCTGACTTTC. Encoded protein: CASGTASSGANVLTF. J is TRBJ2-6 and V is TRBV6-1, with D uncertain. This CDR3 is built from 15 residues. CDR1 and CDR2 from the germline V gene are MNHNS and SASEGT. Trimming took 8 bases from V and 0 from J, leaving 11 bases between them.

This sequence joins TRBV9 and TRBJ2-6; D uncertain. The V end was cut by 3 bases, the J end by 4 bases, with 8 bases between. From germline, CDR1 is SGDLS and CDR2 YYNGEE. The CDR3 loop spans 14 amino acids. Here the CDR3 reads CASSAPPGANVLTF. The CDR3 DNA is TGTGCCAGCAGCGCCCCCCCCGGGGCCAACGTCCTGACTTTC.

This chain uses TRBV5-8 with TRBJ2-1, with D perhaps TRBD1 (5 bases). Germline values: CDR1 SGHTS, CDR2 YDEGEE. The germline V and J ends were trimmed by 2 bases and 4 bases, with 7 bases remaining between them. The CDR3 extends over 13 amino acids. Here the CDR3 DNA reads TGTGCCAGCAGCTTTTCAGGGTACAATGAGCAGTTCTTC. Translated, it gives CASSFSGYNEQFF. Looking up the rest from reference TRBV5-8 and TRBJ2-1 gives the full variable domain: EAGVTQSPTHLIKTRGQQATLRCSPISGHTSVYWYQQALGLGLQFLLWYDEGEERNRGNFPPRFSGRQFPNYSSELNVNALELEDSALYLCASSFSGYNEQFFGPGTRLTVL.

This rearrangement joins TRBV21-1 to TRBJ2-5. TRBV21-1 is marked as a pseudogene. This CDR3 region has 15 residues. The CDR3 DNA sequence: TGTGCCAGCAGCAAAACCCGGGTAGGACGAGAGACCCAGTACTTC. Residues: CASSKTRVGRETQYF.

The genes are TRBV19 and TRBJ2-1; 16 bases line up with TRBD2. The CDR3 runs to 17 residues. J gave up 4 bases and V 5 bases, and 5 bases lay outside the gene matches. Per germline, CDR1 LNHDA and CDR2 SQIVND (reference sequence). The CDR3 region is CASSPGLAGGGYNEQFF. CDR3 DNA sequence: TGTGCCAGTAGTCCGGGACTAGCGGGAGGGGGGTACAATGAGCAGTTCTTC.

The chain is built from TRBV4-3 and TRBJ2-1; D not certain. Germline V gives CDR1 LGHNA, CDR2 YSLEER. The V end was cut by 0 bases, the J end by 9 bases, with 12 bases between. The CDR3 loop spans 14 amino acids. The CDR3 protein is CASSQEFGPREQFF. Here the CDR3 DNA reads TGCGCCAGCAGCCAAGAGTTCGGCCCCCGTGAGCAGTTCTTC.

This clone was detected only a few times. The chain uses TRBV6-1 and TRBJ1-3, with D tentatively TRBD1 (5 bases). Trimming took 3 bases from V and 2 from J, leaving 11 bases between them. Germline V gene data show CDR1 as MNHNS and CDR2 as SASEGT. This CDR3 spans 15 amino acids. The DNA of the CDR3 is TGTGCCAGCAGTGAGGGGGGGGTCCCTGGAAACACCATATATTTT. This codes for CASSEGGVPGNTIYF.

This clone has just one count. The V gene is TRBV4-2, the J gene TRBJ2-7, with 8 bases aligning to TRBD1. CDR1 and CDR2 (germline): LGHNA, YNFKEQ. V lost 1 base to trimming and J lost 5 bases; unmatched junction nucleotides: 7. This CDR3 is 15 amino acids long. The CDR3 coding sequence is TGTGCCAGCAGCCAAGCCCCGCAGGGGGCGGACGAGCAGTACTTC. This translates into CASSQAPQGADEQYF.

The chain uses TRBV6-1 and TRBJ2-7; 12 positions match TRBD2. The CDR3 runs to 14 residues. CDR1 and CDR2 (germline): MNHNS, SASEGT. The J segment lost 0 bases and the V segment lost 8 bases, leaving 2 bases of the junction unmatched. This chain's CDR3 is CASETSGGSYEQYF. The CDR3 DNA reads TGTGCCAGCGAGACTAGCGGGGGCTCCTACGAGCAGTACTTC.

V gene TRBV29-1 combines with J gene TRBJ1-1; TRBD1 matches 8 bases. Trimming at V came to 4 bases and at J to 1 base, leaving 2 bases not matched to a gene. Germline V gives CDR1 SQVTM, CDR2 ANQGSEA. CDR3 length: 13 residues. The CDR3 is CSVAGQGNTEAFF. In nucleotides, the CDR3 is TGCAGCGTTGCTGGACAGGGGAACACTGAAGCTTTCTTT.

Regarding this clone: This may arise from a read error, as a much more abundant clone is one base away. This CDR3 is also generated by other DNA sequences in the sample. The chain joins TRBV28 to TRBJ1-5; D uncertain. Looked up from germline, CDR1 is MDHEN and CDR2 is SYDVKM. The V and J ends lost 3 bases and 0 bases respectively, with 3 bases between them. This CDR3 has 13 amino acids. The CDR3 reads CASSLDSNQPQHF. In DNA form, the CDR3 reads TGTGCCAGCAGTTTGGATAGCAATCAGCCCCAGCATTTT.